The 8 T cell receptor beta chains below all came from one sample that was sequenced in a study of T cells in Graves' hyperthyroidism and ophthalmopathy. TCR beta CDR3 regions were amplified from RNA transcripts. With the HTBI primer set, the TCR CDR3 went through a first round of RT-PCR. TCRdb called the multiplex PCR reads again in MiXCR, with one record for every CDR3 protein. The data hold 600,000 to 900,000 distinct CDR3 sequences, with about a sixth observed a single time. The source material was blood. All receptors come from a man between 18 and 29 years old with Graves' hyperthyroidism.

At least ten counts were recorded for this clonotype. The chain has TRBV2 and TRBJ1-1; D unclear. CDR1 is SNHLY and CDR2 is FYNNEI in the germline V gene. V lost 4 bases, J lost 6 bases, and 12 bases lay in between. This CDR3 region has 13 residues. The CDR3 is CASSAAGFAEAFF. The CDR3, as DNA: TGTGCCAGCAGTGCGGCAGGATTTGCTGAAGCTTTCTTT. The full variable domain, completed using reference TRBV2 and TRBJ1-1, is EPEVTQTPSHQVTQMGQEVILRCVPISNHLYFYWYRQILGQKVEFLVSFYNNEISEKSEIFDDQFSVERPDGSNFTLKIRSTKLEDSAMYFCASSAAGFAEAFFGQGTRLTVV.

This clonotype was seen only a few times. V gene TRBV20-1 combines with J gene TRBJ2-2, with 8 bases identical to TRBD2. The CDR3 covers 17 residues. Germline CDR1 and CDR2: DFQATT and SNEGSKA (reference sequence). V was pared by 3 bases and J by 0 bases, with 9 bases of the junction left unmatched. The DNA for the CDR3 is TGCAGTGCTAGCCGACCCGTAGCGGGAACGAACACCGGGGAGCTGTTTTTT. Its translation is CSASRPVAGTNTGELFF.

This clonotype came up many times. The CDR3 DNA sequence: TGTGCCAGCAGTAAACAGGGGGCCAGCACTGAAGCTTTCTTT. It specifies CASSKQGASTEAFF. The rearrangement joins TRBV27 to TRBJ1-1; 9 nucleotides match TRBD1. The germline CDR1 and CDR2 sequences are MNHEY and SMNVEV (reference sequence). There are 14 residues in the CDR3. V was pared by 5 bases and J by 4 bases, with 5 bases of the junction left unmatched.

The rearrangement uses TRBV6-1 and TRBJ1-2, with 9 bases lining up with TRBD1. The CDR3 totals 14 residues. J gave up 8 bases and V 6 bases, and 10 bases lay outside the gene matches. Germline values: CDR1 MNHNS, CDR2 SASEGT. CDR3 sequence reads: CASRNRGPGRGYTF. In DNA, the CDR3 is TGTGCCAGCAGAAACAGGGGGCCCGGACGGGGCTACACCTTC.

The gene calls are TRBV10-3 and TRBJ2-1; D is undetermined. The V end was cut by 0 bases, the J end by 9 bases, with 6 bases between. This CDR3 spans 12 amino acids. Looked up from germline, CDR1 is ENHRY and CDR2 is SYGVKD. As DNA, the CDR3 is TGTGCCATCAGTGAGTCGACGGGTGAGCAGTTCTTC. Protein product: CAISESTGEQFF.

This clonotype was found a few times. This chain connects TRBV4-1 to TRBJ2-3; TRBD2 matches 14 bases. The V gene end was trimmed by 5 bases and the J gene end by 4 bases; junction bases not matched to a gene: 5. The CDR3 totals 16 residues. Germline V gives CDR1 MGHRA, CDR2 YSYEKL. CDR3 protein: CASSKGLAGAADTQYF. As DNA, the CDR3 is TGCGCCAGCAGCAAGGGACTAGCGGGAGCGGCAGATACGCAGTATTTT.

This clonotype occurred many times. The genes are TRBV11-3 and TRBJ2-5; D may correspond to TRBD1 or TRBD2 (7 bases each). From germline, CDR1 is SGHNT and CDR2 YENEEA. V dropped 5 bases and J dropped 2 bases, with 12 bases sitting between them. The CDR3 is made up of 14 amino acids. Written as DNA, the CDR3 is TGTGCCAGCAGCGGGCAGGGGGGGCAAGAGACCCAGTACTTC. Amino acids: CASSGQGGQETQYF.

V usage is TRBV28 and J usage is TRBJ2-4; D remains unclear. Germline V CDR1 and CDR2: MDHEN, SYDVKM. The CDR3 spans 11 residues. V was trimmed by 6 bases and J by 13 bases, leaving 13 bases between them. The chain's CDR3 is CASSSPIKQYF. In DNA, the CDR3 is TGTGCCAGCAGCTCCCCTATTAAACAGTACTTC.